This entry describes one T cell receptor beta chain. What it recognizes is unknown. V lost 4 bases and J lost 0, with 16 bases in between. The germline V gene encodes CDR1 SGHVS and CDR2 FNYEAQ. The CDR3 covers 16 residues. The sample comes from a study of shared clonotypes between healthy human individuals. Study-level results: The diversity represented, both genetic and in exposure history, was limited by few donors. Naive CD4 clonotype sharing across several donors was around 5.5%.

In the naive CD8 group, cells lacked CD45RO and were positively selected for CCR7, so terminally differentiated effector memory CD45RA+ cells were left out. In the authors' methods: Junction-only sequences without quality scores were provided by ImmunoSEQ, so filtering was different. The table came from immunoSEQ multiplex PCR; TCRdb's copy has only in-frame clones and leaves some out. Clonal size and the V and J genes are those of that table, whereas D and trimming came from the DNA. The sample includes fewer than 850,000 clones, approximately 97% of them seen just once. This chain links TRBV7-6 with TRBJ2-7; possible D gene TRBD1, 6 bases. Sequencing used naive CD8+ T cells sorted from blood. The sequence was collected from a man aged 25-45 years in good health. The CDR3 bases are TGTGCCAGCAGCTCAGGGCAGGGGACGAGCTCCTACGAGCAGTACTTC. Protein: CASSSGQGTSSYEQYF. Looking up the rest from reference TRBV7-6 and TRBJ2-7 gives the full variable domain: GAGVSQSPRYKVTKRGQDVALRCDPISGHVSLYWYRQALGQGPEFLTYFNYEAQQDKSGLPNDRFSAERPEGSISTLTIQRTEQRDSAMYRCASSSGQGTSSYEQYFGPGTRLTVT.